This entry describes one TCR beta chain. Its antigen is currently not known. No base quality information exists; no much larger clone differs at one position. These data originate in a study of T cell changes during pregnancy in multiple sclerosis (dated by TCRdb to between 2018 and 2021). Background on the whole study: The study examined how the T cell repertoire changed over the course of pregnancy in women with multiple sclerosis.

Library creation used the immunoSEQ multiplex PCR assay. TCRdb's version of the immuneACCESS table is confined to in-frame rearrangements and falls short of the full clone set. An unresolved V gene accounts for under half of the shortfall where checked; the remainder is of unknown origin. Present in this sample are approximately 70,000 clones, nearly 95% of which were seen just once. About 0.13% of the sample lies in the top ten. V ends up 4 bases short and J 11 bases short, with an unmatched junction base count of 15. The CDR3 holds 15 amino acids from the cysteine to the phenylalanine. CDR3 DNA is the only sequence kept; it has 45 bases, read in frame from the first base. Via the germline V gene (reference sequence), CDR1 is SGHNT and CDR2 YYREEE.

The TCR comes from a female donor with multiple sclerosis, enrolled in a pregnancy study. The V and J segments used are TRBV5-4 and TRBJ1-1, and 9 bases in between align with TRBD1. Material: CD4+ T cells from peripheral blood mononuclear cells, obtained after pregnancy. The DNA sequence reads TGTGCCAGCAGCCAATTCGAGAGGACAGGGGTTTCGGCTTTCTTT. It codes for CASSQFERTGVSAFF.